This record looks at one T cell receptor (beta chain) sequence and its context. Its antigen is undetermined. Per germline, CDR1 KGHSH and CDR2 LQKENI. The CDR3 runs to 13 residues. This sample was taken from a study of monozygotic twins with inflammatory bowel disease. General study findings and limits: IBD patients share fewer clonotypes with other people than healthy twins do, especially with disease activity.

Each UMI, carrying a 6-nucleotide sample barcode, came from template switching. TCRdb reprocessed the 5' RACE reads and stores each CDR3 protein as one record, lacking DNA. In all, the sample yields a few hundred thousand distinct CDR3 sequences. The receptor was derived from a human donor with ulcerative colitis or Crohn's disease, or a healthy co-twin of an affected twin (not recorded which). The chain has TRBV18 and TRBJ2-5. Specimen: blood. The CDR3 loop reads CASSPLNRETQYF.